These T cell receptor beta chains were read from a single sample in a study of monozygotic twins with inflammatory bowel disease. TCRdb reanalyzed the 5' RACE reads, giving one entry per CDR3 protein sequence and no DNA. The sample has 150,000 to 200,000 distinct CDR3 sequences. Sample: blood. These receptors all stem from a human donor with ulcerative colitis or Crohn's disease, or a healthy co-twin of an affected twin (not recorded which). Both conserved end residues are part of each CDR3. Fields, in order: V gene, J gene, CDR3 length, CDR3 protein.

V gene: TRBV10-3; J gene: TRBJ2-1; CDR3 length: 14; CDR3 protein: CAIRTGGKRNEQFF
V gene: TRBV11-2; J gene: TRBJ2-6; CDR3 length: 16; CDR3 protein: CASSLVGVTGANVLTF
V gene: TRBV5-1; J gene: TRBJ2-4; CDR3 length: 12; CDR3 protein: CASSLGESIQYF
V gene: TRBV20-1; J gene: TRBJ2-7; CDR3 length: 14; CDR3 protein: CSAREVTGGHEQYF
V gene: TRBV12-3/TRBV12-4; J gene: TRBJ1-1; CDR3 length: 13; CDR3 protein: CASRQGPVTEAFF
V gene: TRBV14; J gene: TRBJ2-1; CDR3 length: 17; CDR3 protein: CASSLEKTSGGGYEQFF
V gene: TRBV7-9; J gene: TRBJ2-1; CDR3 length: 16; CDR3 protein: CASPVILAGLYNEQFF
V gene: TRBV29-1; J gene: TRBJ2-7; CDR3 length: 14; CDR3 protein: CSVEVTGGPYEQYF
V gene: TRBV6-1; J gene: TRBJ2-1; CDR3 length: 18; CDR3 protein: CASKPGTGRTSSYNEQFF
V gene: TRBV20-1; J gene: TRBJ2-1; CDR3 length: 12; CDR3 protein: CSACSVYNEQFF
V gene: TRBV11-2; J gene: TRBJ2-2; CDR3 length: 16; CDR3 protein: CASSGTGQPSTGELFF
V gene: TRBV10-3; J gene: TRBJ2-2; CDR3 length: 17; CDR3 protein: CAISSSGPPANTGELFF
V gene: TRBV14; J gene: TRBJ1-1; CDR3 length: 15; CDR3 protein: CVSSQLLEGVTEAFF
V gene: TRBV4-1; J gene: TRBJ2-3; CDR3 length: 17; CDR3 protein: CASSQADSASGTDTQYF
V gene: TRBV7-2; J gene: TRBJ2-7; CDR3 length: 15; CDR3 protein: CASSPTAGLHYEQYF
V gene: TRBV7-2; J gene: TRBJ2-1; CDR3 length: 17; CDR3 protein: CACSYSRRGLADNEQFF
V gene: TRBV18; J gene: TRBJ2-7; CDR3 length: 15; CDR3 protein: CASSPVGQPDYEQYF
V gene: TRBV28; J gene: TRBJ2-7; CDR3 length: 12; CDR3 protein: CARLDRSYEQYF
V gene: TRBV9; J gene: TRBJ1-6; CDR3 length: 17; CDR3 protein: CASSHPAETAYNSPLHF
V gene: TRBV29-1; J gene: TRBJ1-4; CDR3 length: 13; CDR3 protein: CSVERQKNEKLFF
V gene: TRBV28; J gene: TRBJ2-3; CDR3 length: 16; CDR3 protein: CASPPMGRASTDTQYF
V gene: TRBV2; J gene: TRBJ1-5; CDR3 length: 14; CDR3 protein: CASSGRMSNQPQHF